The 27 T cell receptor beta chains in this list originate from one sample, sequenced in a study of T cell responses to AZD1222 COVID-19 vaccine. Using immunoSEQ multiplex PCR, the repertoire was profiled, and TCRdb retains in-frame clones only, with some absent. The sample holds 120,000 or so clones, about 90% seen once. This sample comprised peripheral blood, obtained 28 days after the second AZD1222 dose. The receptors derive from an adult who received the AZD1222 COVID-19 vaccine.

CDR3 amino acids: CASSQDEGSRLAFF. DNA of the CDR3: TGTGCCAGCAGCCAAGACGAGGGCAGTCGCTTAGCTTTCTTT. V is TRBV3-1 (or the pseudogene TRBV3-2) and J is TRBJ1-1; the D is unclear. Deletions cut 0 bases from V and 10 bases from J, with 15 bases between. CDR1 is LGHDT, CDR2 YNNKEL, per germline (reference sequence). This CDR3 is 14 amino acids long.

The chain recombines TRBV2 with TRBJ1-2; 8 bases align to TRBD1. Germline CDR1 reads SNHLY; CDR2 reads FYNNEI. The CDR3 length is 12 residues. With 7 bases clipped from V and 8 bases from J, the junction kept 6 bases outside the gene matches. The CDR3 sequence is CASMRTGQGYTF. In DNA, the CDR3 is TGTGCCAGCATGAGGACAGGGCAGGGCTACACCTTC.

The chain joins TRBV5-1 to TRBJ2-2, with D unresolved. CDR1 is SGHRS and CDR2 is YFSETQ in the germline V gene. V lost 0 bases and J 2 bases, leaving 8 bases between the germline ends. This CDR3 is 15 amino acids long. The CDR3 nucleotides read TGCGCCAGCAGCTTGGTGTCAGGAAACACCGGGGAGCTGTTTTTT. It codes for CASSLVSGNTGELFF. The full variable domain, its missing parts supplied by reference TRBV5-1 and TRBJ2-2, is KAGVTQTPRYLIKTRGQQVTLSCSPISGHRSVSWYQQTPGQGLQFLFEYFSETQRNKGNFPGRFSGRQFSNSRSEMNVSTLELGDSALYLCASSLVSGNTGELFFGEGSRLTVL.

The chain couples TRBV5-1 to TRBJ2-5; 7 nucleotides agree with TRBD2. Trimming cost V 3 bases and J 4 bases; bases outside gene matches: 6. CDR1 SGHRS and CDR2 YFSETQ come from the germline V gene. The CDR3 loop spans 14 amino acids. The CDR3 DNA is TGCGCCAGCAGCTCCGGGGCTAGCGGAGAGACCCAGTACTTC. Encoded protein: CASSSGASGETQYF.

The rearrangement links TRBV19 to TRBJ2-2; TRBD1 is a possible D gene (6 bases). Trimming pared 2 bases from V and 7 bases from J, leaving 11 bases between. The CDR3 is 14 residues long. Germline V gives CDR1 LNHDA, CDR2 SQIVND (reference sequence). The CDR3 protein is CASSISQGIGELFF. The DNA for the CDR3 is TGTGCCAGTAGTATAAGTCAGGGGATCGGGGAGCTGTTTTTT. The whole variable domain, filled in from reference TRBV19 and TRBJ2-2, reads DGGITQSPKYLFRKEGQNVTLSCEQNLNHDAMYWYRQDPGQGLRLIYYSQIVNDFQKGDIAEGYSVSREKKESFPLTVTSAQKNPTAFYLCASSISQGIGELFFGEGSRLTVL.

CDR3 protein: CASSLGGGAPGANVLTF. Here the CDR3 DNA reads TGTGCCAGCAGCTTGGGAGGGGGCGCCCCTGGGGCCAACGTCCTGACTTTC. This chain links TRBV5-4 with TRBJ2-6; 7 bases are shared with TRBD1. CDR3 length: 17 amino acids. V trimming: 0 bases; J trimming: 2 bases; junction bases outside the gene matches: 5. Per the germline V gene, CDR1 is SGHNT and CDR2 is YYREEE (reference sequence).

J is TRBJ2-1 and V is TRBV7-9; 15 bases fit TRBD2. CDR1 is SEHNR, CDR2 FQNEAQ, per germline (reference sequence). The V and J ends lost 5 bases and 8 bases, in that order; junction bases with no gene match: 10. This CDR3 region has 17 residues. CDR3 residues: CASSTMTGTSGRYEQFF. In DNA, the CDR3 is TGTGCCAGCAGCACCATGACGGGGACTAGCGGGAGGTATGAGCAGTTCTTC.

This chain connects TRBV6-4 to TRBJ2-3; 9 bases fit TRBD1. CDR1 and CDR2 (germline): MRHNA, SNTAGT. The CDR3 totals 19 residues. Trimming removed 4 bases from V and 0 bases from J; junction bases left unmatched: 14. CDR3 loop: CASSARAWDRADSTDTQYF. The CDR3 nucleotides are TGTGCCAGCAGTGCCCGCGCTTGGGACAGGGCTGATAGCACAGATACGCAGTATTTT.

The gene calls are TRBV19 and TRBJ1-2, with 7 bases matching TRBD1. Trimming took 7 bases from V and 5 from J; bases not matched to a gene: 13. Germline-derived CDR1 and CDR2 are LNHDA and SQIVND (reference sequence). The length of the CDR3 is 15 residues. The CDR3 nucleotides are TGTGCCAGTATCCAGGGCGGGACAGCACTGTATGGCTACACCTTC. This sequence encodes CASIQGGTALYGYTF.

CDR3 sequence reads: CASSRTPDPLGNTIYF. CDR3 DNA sequence: TGTGCCAGCAGTCGCACCCCGGACCCATTAGGAAACACCATATATTTT. The chain uses TRBV28 and TRBJ1-3; D gene uncertain. Germline-derived CDR1 and CDR2 are MDHEN and SYDVKM. The CDR3 is 16 amino acids. V lost 5 bases and J 4 bases, leaving 18 bases between the germline ends. The full variable domain, with the rest looked up from reference TRBV28 and TRBJ1-3, is DVKVTQSSRYLVKRTGEKVFLECVQDMDHENMFWYRQDPGLGLRLIYFSYDVKMKEKGDIPEGYSVSREKKERFSLILESASTNQTSMYLCASSRTPDPLGNTIYFGEGSWLTVV.

The rearrangement uses TRBV3-1 (or the pseudogene TRBV3-2) and TRBJ2-7, with a weak D call TRBD1 (5 bases). Germline CDR1 and CDR2: LGHDT and YNNKEL (reference sequence). The CDR3 runs to 14 residues. Between the trimmed V and J ends, which lost 4 bases and 7 bases, there was a span of 17 bases. The DNA of the CDR3 is TGTGCCAGCAGCCCTACAGGACGCTTGGAAGAGCAGTACTTC. This translates into CASSPTGRLEEQYF.

This chain connects TRBV2 to TRBJ2-2; no clear D gene. The length of the CDR3 is 14 residues. Trimming stripped 8 bases from V and 0 bases from J, with 10 bases between. Germline V gene lookup returns CDR1 SNHLY and CDR2 FYNNEI. The CDR3 loop reads CASGRLANTGELFF. Here the CDR3 DNA reads TGTGCCAGCGGCCGCCTGGCGAACACCGGGGAGCTGTTTTTT.

The genes are TRBV19 and TRBJ1-1, with TRBD1 matching 9 bases. The CDR3 sequence is 18 residues long. Trimming cost V 4 bases and J 4 bases; bases outside gene matches: 16. Germline CDR1 LNHDA, CDR2 SQIVND (reference sequence). This CDR3 is CASSNPSGDREGTTEAFF. The CDR3 bases are TGTGCCAGTAGTAACCCCTCAGGGGACAGGGAAGGGACCACTGAAGCTTTCTTT.

This clone was observed once. This sequence joins TRBV3-1 (or the pseudogene TRBV3-2) and TRBJ2-5, with 8 bases aligning to TRBD2. CDR1 LGHDT and CDR2 YNNKEL come from the germline V gene (reference sequence). The CDR3 covers 17 residues. J gave up 4 bases and V 3 bases, and 13 bases lay outside the gene matches. The CDR3 sequence is CASSQPEGLVVGETQYF. Written as DNA, the CDR3 is TGTGCCAGCAGCCAGCCCGAGGGACTAGTAGTCGGAGAGACCCAGTACTTC.

The chain recombines TRBV24-1 with TRBJ2-1, with TRBD1 matching 8 bases. CDR3 length equals 15 residues. The V gene end was trimmed by 9 bases and the J gene end by 4 bases; junction bases not matched to a gene: 10. Germline assignment: CDR1 KGHDR and CDR2 SFDVKD. DNA of the CDR3: TGTGCCACCGCAACCCGGGACAGGAGTTACAATGAGCAGTTCTTC. It encodes CATATRDRSYNEQFF.

Of note for this clone: The sample carries other DNA sequences with the same CDR3. V is TRBV5-1 and J is TRBJ2-5; 9 bases match TRBD2. J was trimmed by 2 bases and V by 4 bases; bases with no gene match: 6. The CDR3 consists of 15 residues. The germline CDR1 and CDR2 sequences are SGHRS and YFSETQ. CDR3: CASSPGLAGQETQYF. The CDR3 nucleotides are TGCGCCAGCAGCCCCGGGCTAGCGGGACAAGAGACCCAGTACTTC.

The CDR3 bases are TGTGCCAGCAGTGAATACTCCTACACTGAAGCTTTCTTT. Translated: CASSEYSYTEAFF. V and J are TRBV25-1 and TRBJ1-1; D unclear. CDR1 and CDR2 from the germline V gene are MGHDK and SYGVNS. V lost 0 bases and J 3 bases, leaving 5 bases between the germline ends. There are 13 residues in the CDR3. The full variable domain, completed using reference TRBV25-1 and TRBJ1-1, is EADIYQTPRYLVIGTGKKITLECSQTMGHDKMYWYQQDPGMELHLIHYSYGVNSTEKGDLSSESTVSRIRTEHFPLTLESARPSHTSQYLCASSEYSYTEAFFGQGTRLTVV.

The rearrangement joins TRBV27 to TRBJ1-6, with D uncertain. This CDR3 comprises 18 residues. CDR1 and CDR2 from the germline V gene are MNHEY and SMNVEV (reference sequence). Deletions cut 0 bases from V and 0 bases from J, with 12 bases between. CDR3 loop: CASSLSASASSYNSPLHF. As DNA, the CDR3 is TGTGCCAGCAGTTTATCGGCTTCGGCGAGCTCCTATAATTCACCCCTCCACTTT.

A remark on this clone: One end of the junction varies from germline; a read error may be responsible. This chain uses TRBV5-1 with TRBJ1-6, with D tentatively TRBD1 (5 bases). The CDR3 covers 14 residues. CDR1 and CDR2 from the germline V gene are SGHRS and YFSETQ. CDR3 sequence reads: CASSSGTYSSPLHF. For the CDR3, the DNA is TGCGCCAGCAGCTCTGGGACGTATAGTTCACCCCTCCACTTT.

This clone appeared once. The chain uses TRBV19 and TRBJ2-5, with D possibly TRBD1 on 7 matching bases. Germline loops: CDR1 LNHDA, CDR2 SQIVND (reference sequence). Trimming pared 2 bases from V and 7 bases from J, leaving 23 bases between. CDR3 length: 17 residues. The CDR3 DNA is TGTGCCAGTAGTATAAGGGGGGACAGACCGATTTTTGGGACCCAGTACTTC. Translation gives CASSIRGDRPIFGTQYF.

The V call is TRBV27, the J call TRBJ2-2, with unresolved D. Germline lookup yields CDR1 MNHEY and CDR2 SMNVEV (reference sequence). There are 15 residues in the CDR3. V dropped 2 bases and J dropped 4 bases, with 11 bases sitting between them. The CDR3 sequence is CASSLTHRPTGELFF. The CDR3, as DNA: TGTGCCAGCAGTTTAACCCACCGCCCCACCGGGGAGCTGTTTTTT.

The chain is built from TRBV5-1 and TRBJ1-4; D is perhaps TRBD1 (5 bases). The germline V and J ends were trimmed by 0 bases and 8 bases, with 17 bases remaining between them. Germline values: CDR1 SGHRS, CDR2 YFSETQ. This CDR3 spans 16 amino acids. The CDR3 nucleotides read TGCGCCAGCAGCTTGGCCGGGAGGAGGGGCGACGAAAAACTGTTTTTT. Protein product: CASSLAGRRGDEKLFF.

This clone was seen a few times. The V call is TRBV4-1, the J call TRBJ2-1; 9 nucleotides agree with TRBD2. The CDR3 is 20 residues long. The junction had 12 bases not matched to a gene; V was cut back by 0 bases and J by 0 bases. Germline V gives CDR1 MGHRA, CDR2 YSYEKL. The CDR3 loop reads CASSQDPLSGGPSSYNEQFF. The CDR3 region has the DNA TGCGCCAGCAGCCAAGATCCCCTCAGCGGGGGGCCCTCCTCCTACAATGAGCAGTTCTTC.

There are a few counts of this clone. The gene calls are TRBV19 and TRBJ2-1; no clear D. In germline, CDR1 is LNHDA, CDR2 SQIVND (reference sequence). The CDR3 has 11 amino acids. The V end lost 4 bases, the J end lost 4 bases, and 2 bases lay between the germline ends. The CDR3 DNA follows: TGTGCCAGTAGTAAGTACAATGAGCAGTTCTTC. Protein product: CASSKYNEQFF.

V is TRBV6-5 and J is TRBJ2-1, with D maybe TRBD2 (5 bases). The V end lost 6 bases, the J end lost 7 bases, and 13 bases lay between the germline ends. The germline V gene encodes CDR1 MNHEY and CDR2 SVGAGI. CDR3 length: 13 residues. CDR3 sequence (DNA): TGTGCCAGCAGATTTGCTAGCCGGAATGAGCAGTTCTTC. It specifies CASRFASRNEQFF.

This chain joins TRBV5-6 and TRBJ1-2, with D possibly being TRBD1 (6 bases). The CDR3 totals 12 residues. The V and J ends lost 6 bases and 4 bases respectively, with 10 bases between them. Germline V gene lookup returns CDR1 SGHDT and CDR2 YYEEEE. CDR3 bases: TGTGCCAGCACCTCGGACAGCTATGGCTACACCTTC. Protein sequence: CASTSDSYGYTF.

The chain combines TRBV5-6 with TRBJ1-6; unclear D gene. CDR1 is SGHDT and CDR2 is YYEEEE in the germline V gene. The CDR3 is 14 residues long. V dropped 4 bases and J dropped 10 bases, with 15 bases sitting between them. The CDR3 DNA reads as TGTGCCAGCAGCCTGACCAGCGGCCAATCACCCCTCCACTTT. This encodes CASSLTSGQSPLHF. Complete variable domain (other parts from reference TRBV5-6 and TRBJ1-6): DAGVTQSPTHLIKTRGQQVTLRCSPKSGHDTVSWYQQALGQGPQFIFQYYEEEERQRGNFPDRFSGHQFPNYSSELNVNALLLGDSALYLCASSLTSGQSPLHFGNGTRLTVT.